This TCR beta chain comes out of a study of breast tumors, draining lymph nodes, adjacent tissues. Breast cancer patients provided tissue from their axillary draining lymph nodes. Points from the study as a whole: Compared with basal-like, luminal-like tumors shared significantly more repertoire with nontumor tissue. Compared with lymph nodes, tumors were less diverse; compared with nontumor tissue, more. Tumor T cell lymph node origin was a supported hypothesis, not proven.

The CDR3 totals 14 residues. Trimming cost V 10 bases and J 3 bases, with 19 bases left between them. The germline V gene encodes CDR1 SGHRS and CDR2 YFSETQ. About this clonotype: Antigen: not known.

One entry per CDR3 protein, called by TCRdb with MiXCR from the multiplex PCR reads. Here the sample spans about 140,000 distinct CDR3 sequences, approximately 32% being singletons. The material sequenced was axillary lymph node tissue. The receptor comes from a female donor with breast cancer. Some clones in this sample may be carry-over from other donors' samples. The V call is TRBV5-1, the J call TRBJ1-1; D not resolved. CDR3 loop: CAGFPPASDTEAFF. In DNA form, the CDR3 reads TGCGCCGGCTTCCCCCCCGCCTCGGACACTGAAGCTTTCTTT.